This T cell receptor beta chain was captured in a study of neurological immune-mediated disorders. TCRdb fed the 5' RACE reads into MiXCR, producing one record per CDR3 protein. This sample has approximately 80,000 distinct CDR3 sequences, with 4.3% found just once. Sample time point: longitudinal time-point 3. V was clipped by 2 bases and J by 0 bases, with 12 bases between them. The CDR3 has 16 residues. Germline lookup yields CDR1 SGHRS and CDR2 YFSETQ. There are many counts of this clonotype. Material for sequencing was PBMCs. The chain combines TRBV5-1 with TRBJ2-1; D gene unclear. The TCR was taken from a woman aged 55-69 years with multiple sclerosis. The CDR3 DNA follows: TGCGCCAGCAGCTTAGGTCGGCTGAGCTCCTACAATGAGCAGTTCTTC. This sequence encodes CASSLGRLSSYNEQFF.